These T cell receptor beta chains were read from a single sample in a study of cytomegalovirus exposure and HLA in healthy donors. Method: immunoSEQ multiplex PCR; TCRdb's copy keeps in-frame clones and lacks some. The sample lists about 99,000 clones; over 65% were seen once. What was sequenced was PBMCs. The receptors derive from a woman aged 40 to 50 in good health and CMV-seronegative. The CDR3 runs from the conserved cysteine through the conserved F or W. A D gene is named only where the DNA matches it firmly. Size values are once, few and many counts, or a class for expanded clones, and some rows have none.

TRBD1 | TRBJ1-2 | TRBV7-2 | . | TGTGCCAGCGGGACAGGGGCTTACGGCTACACCTTC | CASGTGAYGYTF
. | TRBJ1-1 | TRBV19 | once | TGTGCCAGTAGTATGGTCGGCACTGAAGCTTTCTTT | CASSMVGTEAFF
TRBD1 | TRBJ1-1 | TRBV4-3 | . | TGCGCCAGCACTAAGACAGGGGCGAACACTGAAGCTTTCTTT | CASTKTGANTEAFF
. | TRBJ1-4 | TRBV5-1 | . | TGCGCCAGCAGTGGTGGAGGGAGGGCAACTAATGAAAAACTGTTTTTT | CASSGGGRATNEKLFF
. | TRBJ1-4 | TRBV7-9 | . | TGTTCCAGCAGCTCCGGACAGTCCCACGGTGAAAAACTGTTTTTT | CSSSSGQSHGEKLFF
. | TRBJ2-3 | TRBV30 | . | TGTGCCTGGAGTTTTGCGGCTAGCACAGATACGCAGTATTTT | CAWSFAASTDTQYF
TRBD2 | TRBJ2-7 | TRBV27 | . | TGTGCCAGCAGTTTACTATCAACTAGCGGAGGGCTGTTCCCTAGCTTC | CASSLLSTSGGLFPSF
. | TRBJ2-3 | TRBV7-2 | once | TGTGCCAGCAGCACAACCCCCGCGGGGCGGGGCACAGATACGCAGTATTTT | CASSTTPAGRGTDTQYF
. | TRBJ2-7 | TRBV7-2 | . | TGTGCCAGCAGCTTAGAAGTTACAGGCACCTACGAGCAGTACTTC | CASSLEVTGTYEQYF
. | TRBJ2-1 | TRBV19 | . | TGTGCCAGTAGTATAGGGCCCCCGAATGAGCAGTTCTTC | CASSIGPPNEQFF
TRBD1 | TRBJ1-1 | TRBV6-5 | . | TGTGCCAGCGTCTCAATGCAGGGGGCAGCTGAAGCTTTCTTT | CASVSMQGAAEAFF
TRBD1 | TRBJ2-1 | TRBV29-1 | . | TGCGGGATTGGACAGGGGAACCGCAATGAGCAGTTCTTC | CGIGQGNRNEQFF
TRBD1 | TRBJ1-1 | TRBV5-1 | . | TGCGCCAGCCAACTAGCCGGGACAGCGGAAACTTACACTGAAGCTTTCTTT | CASQLAGTAETYTEAFF
TRBD1 | TRBJ2-3 | TRBV19 | . | TGTGCCAGTAGTTTAGCCCGAGACAGGGGGCGGACAGATACGCAGTATTTT | CASSLARDRGRTDTQYF
. | TRBJ1-3 | TRBV9 | . | TGTGCCAGCAGCGTAGGGAGCTCTGGAAACACCATATATTTT | CASSVGSSGNTIYF
TRBD1 | TRBJ2-7 | TRBV7-9 | . | TGTGCCAGCAGCTTCAAGGGACAGGACTACGAGCAGTACTTC | CASSFKGQDYEQYF
. | TRBJ2-7 | TRBV9 | . | TGTGCCAGCAGCGTAGTTCCAGGGGCCTACGAGCAGTACTTC | CASSVVPGAYEQYF
TRBD1 | TRBJ2-1 | TRBV7-9 | . | TGTTCCAGCAGCTTAGTCAGTGGACAGGGGGCCTACAATGAGCAGTTCTTC | CSSSLVSGQGAYNEQFF
TRBD1 | TRBJ1-2 | TRBV9 | . | TGTGCCAGCGGACGGACAGGGAACCTCTATGGCTACACCTTC | CASGRTGNLYGYTF
. | TRBJ1-1 | TRBV28 | . | TGTGCCAGCAGTTTGGGCAGTTCAGGGCCCCCTGAAGCTTTCTTT | CASSLGSSGPPEAFF
TRBD1 | TRBJ1-1 | TRBV28 | . | TGTGCCAGCAGTTGGGGCGACAGGGGTCGAACGAACACTGAAGCTTTCTTT | CASSWGDRGRTNTEAFF
TRBD1 | TRBJ1-1 | TRBV7-9 | once | TGTTCCAGCAGCTTAGGGGGACAGGGAGGATTAGGAGCTTTCTTT | CSSSLGGQGGLGAFF
. | TRBJ2-4 | TRBV2 | few | TGTGCCAGCATGTTAAGGTCGGAGGGAAACATTCAGTACTTC | CASMLRSEGNIQYF
. | TRBJ1-4 | TRBV6-5 | . | TGTGCCGGAGGCCCAGGCGGTGGTATTGAAAAACTGTTTTTT | CAGGPGGGIEKLFF
. | TRBJ2-7 | TRBV11-1 | . | TGTGCCAGCAGCTACGGAGGGGACTACGAGCAGTACTTC | CASSYGGDYEQYF
TRBD1 | TRBJ1-2 | TRBV7-9 | few | TGTGCCAGCAGCTCTCCGGGACAGAGCTATGGCTACACCTTC | CASSSPGQSYGYTF
. | TRBJ2-6 | TRBV27 | . | TGTGCCAGCAGTTTTGTCGGTCTACGCTCTGGGGCCAACGTCCTGACTTTC | CASSFVGLRSGANVLTF
. | TRBJ2-7 | TRBV4-1 | few | TGCGCCAGCAGCCAAGACAAAATAGCCAGGGCGTCCGAGCAGTACTTC | CASSQDKIARASEQYF
. | TRBJ1-2 | TRBV5-1 | . | TGCGCCAGCAGCTTGGCCTTCGGAGTTCTCTATGGCTACACCTTC | CASSLAFGVLYGYTF
TRBD1 | TRBJ1-2 | TRBV19 | . | TGTGCCAGTACCCGACCGACTTGGGGGACAGAATACACCTTC | CASTRPTWGTEYTF
TRBD1 | TRBJ1-1 | TRBV4-1 | once | TGCGCCAGCAGCACGCCGGGACAGGGAGCTTTCTTT | CASSTPGQGAFF
TRBD1 | TRBJ1-3 | TRBV4-1 | . | TGCGCCAGCAGCCAGAGACAGGGCCGCTCTGGAAACACCATATATTTT | CASSQRQGRSGNTIYF
TRBD1 | TRBJ1-2 | TRBV15 | . | TGTGCCACCAGCAGACCTCACGCCCTACAGGGGGCACGTGGCTACACCTTC | CATSRPHALQGARGYTF
. | TRBJ2-1 | TRBV19 | . | TGTGCCAGTAGTACGGACACTCACAATGAGCAGTTCTTC | CASSTDTHNEQFF
. | TRBJ2-2 | TRBV15 | . | TGTGCCACCAGCAAAGGGGACGGGGAGCTGTTTTTT | CATSKGDGELFF
TRBD2 | TRBJ2-7 | TRBV4-3 | . | TGCGCCAGCAGCCAAAAACTAGCGGGAGGGGCCGAGCAGTACTTC | CASSQKLAGGAEQYF
TRBD1 | TRBJ1-1 | TRBV29-1 | . | TGCAGCGTTCGGGACAGGTATGAAGCTTTCTTT | CSVRDRYEAFF
TRBD1 | TRBJ2-4 | TRBV28 | . | TGTGCCAGCAGTTTTTCAGGGGGCAAAAACATTCAGTACTTC | CASSFSGGKNIQYF
. | TRBJ2-2 | TRBV19 | . | TGTGCCAGTAGGGCGGGACAGTACACCGGGGAGCTGTTTTTT | CASRAGQYTGELFF
. | TRBJ2-7 | TRBV7-9 | . | TGTGCCAGCAGCTTAGTCGAGAGCCCATACGAGCAGTACTTC | CASSLVESPYEQYF
. | TRBJ1-1 | TRBV5-4 | few | TGTGCCAGCAGCTTGGGAGTCGGGGGGAACACTGAAGCTTTCTTT | CASSLGVGGNTEAFF
. | TRBJ1-4 | TRBV30 | few | TGTGCCTGGAGTGCTAAAGTAGATGAAAAACTGTTTTTT | CAWSAKVDEKLFF
TRBD1 | TRBJ2-7 | TRBV28 | . | TGTGCCAGCAGTTCCGAACAGGGGGCTCTCGGCGAGCAGTACTTC | CASSSEQGALGEQYF
TRBD1 | TRBJ2-1 | TRBV7-9 | . | TGTGCCAGCAGCTTAGGGGTCGGGACAGGGGTGTACAATGAGCAGTTCTTC | CASSLGVGTGVYNEQFF
. | TRBJ2-1 | TRBV6-5 | . | TGTGCCAGCAGCCCGGGACTCCCCGGCAATGAGCAGTTCTTC | CASSPGLPGNEQFF
TRBD1 | TRBJ2-7 | TRBV27 | . | TGTGCCAGCAGTTCCCCGGGACAGGGGAACTGGGAGCAGTACTTC | CASSSPGQGNWEQYF
TRBD1 | TRBJ2-5 | TRBV18 | . | TGTGCCAGCTCAGCATCCGGGACAGGTTTGTTGTCCCAGTACTTC | CASSASGTGLLSQYF
. | TRBJ1-4 | TRBV19 | . | TGTGCCAGTAGTATAGCGGGGGGAAGCGTTGAAAAACTGTTTTTT | CASSIAGGSVEKLFF
. | TRBJ1-1 | TRBV7-9 | . | TGTGCCAGCAGCTTGCTTGGGGGCGCTGAAGCTTTCTTT | CASSLLGGAEAFF
. | TRBJ2-7 | TRBV14 | . | TGTGCCAGCAGCTGGGGGCTCGAGCAGTACTTC | CASSWGLEQYF
TRBD2 | TRBJ2-7 | TRBV7-6 | . | TGTGCCAGCACCCCACCGGGGACTATCCCCCTCTGGGGCGAGCAGTACTTC | CASTPPGTIPLWGEQYF